This is a list of T cell receptor beta chains from one sample in a study of T-cell memory formation after mild COVID-19. TCRdb passed the 5' RACE reads through MiXCR, listing each CDR3 protein once. Among under 550,000 distinct CDR3 sequences listed, roughly 18% were seen once. Sequencing was performed on PBMCs or a T cell subset sorted from them (not recorded which). These receptor sequences come from a man in his late teens or twenties who had mild COVID-19 (a few samples of this study predate the infection). Cell type and time point are not known. Both conserved end residues are part of each CDR3. The D gene is left open where the match is weak. Some rows have no size entry. The others give once, few or many, or a class for an expanded clone.

>TRBJ2-7|few|NA|TRBV18
CASSPPRESYEQYF
TGTGCCAGCTCACCACCGCGAGAGTCCTACGAGCAGTACTTC
>TRBJ1-1|NA|NA|TRBV12-3/TRBV12-4
CASRGGRPEAFF
TGTGCCAGCAGGGGGGGGCGGCCTGAAGCTTTCTTT
>TRBJ1-2|few|NA|TRBV19
CASTLQGGLNYGYTF
TGTGCCAGTACCCTCCAGGGCGGGTTGAACTATGGCTACACCTTC
>TRBJ2-2|once|TRBD1|TRBV20-1
CSARRTGGYTGELFF
TGCAGTGCTCGGCGGACAGGGGGGTACACCGGGGAGCTGTTTTTT
>TRBJ2-3|NA|NA|TRBV20-1
CSASPRRGTSTDTQYF
TGCAGTGCTTCTCCCCGACGGGGAACTAGCACAGATACGCAGTATTTT
>TRBJ2-2|NA|TRBD1|TRBV27
CASSEGQPELFF
TGTGCCAGCAGTGAGGGACAGCCGGAGCTGTTTTTT
>TRBJ2-7|few|NA|TRBV4-1
CASSQPTSSYEQYF
TGCGCCAGCAGCCAACCGACATCCTCCTACGAGCAGTACTTC
>TRBJ1-1|few|NA|TRBV5-1
CASSLRFPGNTEAFF
TGCGCCAGCAGCTTGCGGTTTCCGGGGAACACTGAAGCTTTCTTT
>TRBJ1-1|NA|NA|TRBV6-2/TRBV6-3
CASSLQGRGNTEAFF
TGTGCCAGCAGTTTACAGGGCCGGGGGAACACTGAAGCTTTCTTT
>TRBJ1-2|NA|TRBD1|TRBV25-1
CASSDRTGSYGYTF
TGTGCCAGCAGTGACCGGACAGGGAGCTATGGCTACACCTTC
>TRBJ2-7|NA|TRBD2|TRBV18
CASSPAPRGTSGEQYF
TGTGCCAGCTCACCTGCCCCTCGAGGGACTAGCGGCGAGCAGTACTTC
>TRBJ1-5|many|TRBD1|TRBV7-9
CASSLGGGVQPQHF
TGTGCCAGCAGCTTAGGAGGGGGCGTTCAGCCCCAGCATTTT
>TRBJ2-1|NA|NA|TRBV6-4
CASAGDQSEGNNEQFF
TGTGCCAGCGCGGGCGACCAAAGCGAGGGGAACAATGAGCAGTTCTTC
>TRBJ2-5|few|NA|TRBV7-2
CASSLRLRGETQYF
TGTGCCAGCAGCTTAAGACTCCGAGGAGAGACCCAGTACTTC
>TRBJ2-5|NA|NA|TRBV7-9
CASSLVIGGHEETQYF
TGTGCCAGCAGCTTAGTTATCGGGGGGCACGAGGAGACCCAGTACTTC
>TRBJ1-2|NA|NA|TRBV4-1
CASSQELGTGYTF
TGCGCCAGCAGCCAAGAGTTGGGCACTGGCTACACCTTC
>TRBJ1-4|few|TRBD1|TRBV7-2
CASSPDRGFNEKLFF
TGTGCCAGCAGCCCGGACAGGGGCTTTAATGAAAAACTGTTTTTT
>TRBJ2-2|many|NA|TRBV12-3/TRBV12-4
CASSGGSWAGELFF
TGTGCCAGCAGTGGTGGCTCCTGGGCCGGGGAGCTGTTTTTT
>TRBJ1-1|NA|TRBD1|TRBV12-5
CASGLGQGFGTEAFF
TGTGCTAGTGGCCTCGGACAGGGTTTCGGCACTGAAGCTTTCTTT
>TRBJ1-3|NA|NA|TRBV29-1
CSAGQGNTIYF
TGCAGCGCAGGACAGGGAAACACCATATATTTT
>TRBJ2-4|few|NA|TRBV6-2/TRBV6-3
CASTGFRAKNIQYF
TGTGCCAGCACTGGTTTTCGGGCCAAAAACATTCAGTACTTC
>TRBJ2-3|few|TRBD2|TRBV4-2
CASSQEGLAGGGGTDTQYF
TGTGCCAGCAGCCAAGAGGGACTAGCGGGGGGAGGGGGTACAGATACGCAGTATTTT
>TRBJ2-7|few|NA|TRBV5-4
CASSIGGPYEQYF
TGTGCCAGCAGCATAGGGGGGCCCTACGAGCAGTACTTC
>TRBJ2-2|few|NA|TRBV11-1
CASSLYETGELFF
TGTGCCAGCAGCTTATACGAAACCGGGGAGCTGTTTTTT
>TRBJ2-3|NA|TRBD2|TRBV5-1
CASSSLAAPPDTQYF
TGCGCCAGCAGCTCACTAGCGGCCCCGCCAGATACGCAGTATTTT
>TRBJ2-5|NA|NA|TRBV4-3
CASSQDLRETQYF
TGCGCCAGCAGCCAAGATCTCCGAGAGACCCAGTACTTC
>TRBJ2-7|few|TRBD1|TRBV2
CASRGRTGFTYEQYF
TGTGCCAGCAGGGGAAGGACAGGGTTTACCTACGAGCAGTACTTC
>TRBJ1-2|few|NA|TRBV11-2
CASSQNPPAHGYTF
TGTGCCAGCAGCCAAAACCCCCCGGCGCATGGCTACACCTTC
>TRBJ1-5|NA|NA|TRBV5-5
CASRPGVGNQPQHF
TGTGCCAGCAGGCCAGGAGTGGGCAATCAGCCCCAGCATTTT
>TRBJ2-7|NA|NA|TRBV5-1
CASSLDRDNSYEQYF
TGCGCCAGCAGCTTGGATCGGGACAACTCCTACGAGCAGTACTTC
>TRBJ1-1|many|NA|TRBV7-9
CASTAQTQGEAFF
TGTGCCAGCACAGCCCAAACCCAGGGTGAAGCTTTCTTT
>TRBJ2-7|NA|NA|TRBV6-2/TRBV6-3
CASSYPTYEQYF
TGTGCCAGCAGTTACCCCACGTACGAGCAGTACTTC
>TRBJ2-3|few|NA|TRBV7-9
CASSRGQGITDTQYF
TGTGCCAGCAGCCGGGGGCAGGGCATCACAGATACGCAGTATTTT
>TRBJ1-1|NA|TRBD1|TRBV9
CASSVGQGVGTEAFF
TGTGCCAGCAGCGTGGGACAGGGGGTCGGGACTGAAGCTTTCTTT
>TRBJ1-2|NA|NA|TRBV29-1
CSVATGLANYGYTF
TGCAGCGTCGCTACAGGGCTTGCTAACTATGGCTACACCTTC
>TRBJ1-2|few|NA|TRBV20-1
CSAPLDPNYGYTF
TGCAGTGCTCCGTTAGACCCCAACTATGGCTACACCTTC
>TRBJ2-2|NA|TRBD1|TRBV30
CAWRTGGVGTGELFF
TGTGCCTGGCGGACAGGGGGCGTCGGCACCGGGGAGCTGTTTTTT
>TRBJ1-5|NA|TRBD1|TRBV4-3
CASSLYRGAQPQHF
TGCGCCAGCAGCCTGTACAGGGGAGCACAGCCCCAGCATTTT
>TRBJ1-2|many|NA|TRBV5-1
CASSLTPQLDYGYTF
TGCGCCAGCAGCTTAACCCCGCAGCTAGACTATGGCTACACCTTC
>TRBJ1-2|NA|NA|TRBV27
CASPGYTF
TGTGCCTCACCTGGCTACACCTTC
>TRBJ2-1|NA|TRBD2|TRBV5-1
CASSLLSGVNNEQFF
TGCGCCAGCAGCTTGCTTAGCGGGGTAAACAATGAGCAGTTCTTC
>TRBJ2-7|NA|NA|TRBV4-1
CASSQITPGEQYF
TGCGCCAGCAGCCAGATAACCCCAGGCGAGCAGTACTTC
>TRBJ2-3|few|NA|TRBV14
CASSPLVGARNTQYF
TGTGCCAGCAGCCCCCTGGTGGGGGCCAGGAATACGCAGTATTTT
>TRBJ2-7|NA|NA|TRBV4-3
CASSQERGPYEQYF
TGCGCCAGCAGCCAAGAACGGGGGCCCTACGAGCAGTACTTC
>TRBJ2-1|NA|TRBD1|TRBV6-1
CASSQDRDPYNEQFF
TGTGCCAGCAGTCAGGACAGGGACCCCTACAATGAGCAGTTCTTC
>TRBJ2-1|few|NA|TRBV9
CASSVGGSPNEQFF
TGTGCCAGCAGCGTAGGTGGTAGCCCTAATGAGCAGTTCTTC
>TRBJ1-1|NA|NA|TRBV19
CATKFVGNTEAFF
TGTGCCACAAAGTTCGTAGGGAACACTGAAGCTTTCTTT
>TRBJ2-3|NA|TRBD2|TRBV4-3
CASSPAASGGDTQYF
TGCGCCAGCAGCCCTGCGGCTAGCGGGGGGGATACGCAGTATTTT
>TRBJ2-3|NA|TRBD2|TRBV5-1
CASSPRGVSSTDTQYF
TGCGCCAGCAGCCCCCGGGGGGTGTCTAGCACAGATACGCAGTATTTT
>TRBJ1-1|NA|NA|TRBV20-1
CSAVGRCGAGTEAFF
TGCAGTGCTGTGGGCCGGTGTGGGGCTGGCACTGAAGCTTTCTTT
>TRBJ2-5|NA|NA|TRBV7-2
CASSLELAEETQYF
TGTGCCAGCAGCTTAGAACTAGCAGAAGAGACCCAGTACTTC
>TRBJ1-4|NA|NA|TRBV28
CASSLWVKYEKLFF
TGTGCCAGCAGTTTATGGGTGAAGTATGAAAAACTGTTTTTT
>TRBJ2-3|NA|NA|TRBV4-3
CASSQDSGWDTQYF
TGCGCCAGCAGCCAAGATAGTGGCTGGGATACGCAGTATTTT
>TRBJ2-2|NA|NA|TRBV20-1
CSARDPRQSTNTGELFF
TGCAGTGCTAGAGACCCCAGACAGAGTACTAACACCGGGGAGCTGTTTTTT
>TRBJ2-5|NA|NA|TRBV5-6
CASSSGWGETQYF
TGTGCCAGCAGCTCCGGATGGGGAGAGACCCAGTACTTC
>TRBJ1-2|few|NA|TRBV6-4
CASSDSRIDYGYTF
TGTGCCAGCAGTGACTCAAGGATTGACTATGGCTACACCTTC
>TRBJ1-1|many|NA|TRBV5-1
CASSLGTMNTEAFF
TGCGCCAGCAGCTTGGGGACCATGAACACTGAAGCTTTCTTT
>TRBJ2-7|once|NA|TRBV10-3
CAHGRDSYEQYF
TGTGCCCATGGGCGGGATTCCTACGAGCAGTACTTC
>TRBJ2-3|few|TRBD2|TRBV5-1
CASSWSGGEDTQYF
TGCGCCAGCAGCTGGAGCGGGGGCGAAGATACGCAGTATTTT
>TRBJ1-2|NA|NA|TRBV13
CASSLENDGYTF
TGTGCCAGCAGCTTAGAGAATGATGGCTACACCTTC